The sequence of this TCR beta chain was determined in a study of blood T cell repertoires in COVID-19. As for the study in general: Nucleic acid was either cDNA or gDNA, and it came from T cells, B-cell-depleted T cells, or PBMCs.

Repertoires were generated with immunoSEQ multiplex PCR, while TCRdb's copy carries only in-frame clones and drops some. The sample contains about 150,000 clones, approximately 91% of which appear only once. Trimming pared 6 bases from V and 2 bases from J, leaving 23 bases between. Germline V gives CDR1 SGHDN, CDR2 FVKESK. The CDR3 loop spans 17 amino acids. This clonotype was obtained from a woman in her seventies with acute or convalescent COVID-19. Material for sequencing was peripheral blood. J is TRBJ2-7 and V is TRBV14; D ambiguous. The CDR3 DNA is TGTGCCAGCAGTCCGCCCCCCCAGGCTCTCCTTCCCTACGAGCAGTACGTC. Its translation: CASSPPPQALLPYEQYV.